This T cell receptor beta chain is from a study of Ad26.COV2.S vaccination and SARS-CoV-2 variants (dated by TCRdb to the early 2020s). With regard to the full study: Vaccine-arm donors were drawn from COV1001, a multicentre, randomized, double-blind, placebo-controlled phase I-IIa trial of Ad26.COV2.S in healthy adults. Ad26.COV2.S was given intramuscularly at 5x10^10 or 1x10^11 viral particles, as a single shot or as two shots 56 days apart. Sequencing of the TCRbeta repertoire served to evaluate the specificity and breadth of SARS-CoV-2-reactive T cell receptors following Ad26.COV2.S vaccination. The TCR-sequenced set comprised approximately 32 samples: 19 Ad26.COV2.S vaccine recipients, 5 placebo recipients and 8 SARS-CoV-2 convalescent individuals. Trial participants were randomized into five groups of five: low-dose or high-dose Ad26.COV2.S given once or twice, or placebo on both occasions. Investigators remained blinded to trial group allocation during experiments and outcome assessment. The full study reports these points: Spike-specific TCR breadth was higher in Ad26.COV2.S recipients than in placebo recipients (P = 0.0014). Substantial breadth of spike-specific CD8+ and CD4+ T cell responses was reported after vaccination. Vaccine and placebo recipients had comparable non-spike TCR breadth, which fits with the vaccine containing only spike. It was noted by the authors that total T cell responses may have been underestimated by the TCR breadth and depth analyses. The study was not powered for comparison of responses between vaccine doses or regimens.

The immunoSEQ Assay was the method used to sequence TCRbeta CDR3 regions. After extraction, genomic DNA underwent amplification by bias-controlled multiplex PCR, followed by high-throughput sequencing. The paper's data handling went like this. Collapsing and filtering of sequences were performed to quantify the absolute abundance of each unique TCRbeta CDR3 region. T cell fraction was estimated by normalization of TCRbeta template counts to usable DNA, with usable DNA being measured through amplification of reference genes present in all nucleated cells. Repertoire TCRs were annotated as SARS-CoV-2-specific when V gene, CDR3 amino acid sequence and J gene were exactly matched to a known reactive TCR set. The reference SARS-CoV-2 TCR set came from MIRA and was filtered for enrichment in COVID-19-positive ImmuneCODE repertoires, removing public or cross-reactive TCRs. Drawing on the MIRA antigens, annotated TCRs were analysed further at the level of specific ORF or position within ORF. Breadth was defined as the number of annotated unique rearrangements divided by the total number of unique productive rearrangements, and depth was defined as the summed frequency of the annotated unique rearrangements. TCR breadth was compared between groups using two-sided Wilcoxon rank-sum tests. This is the immuneACCESS table as TCRdb keeps it, with only in-frame sequences that have V and J called. A part of the clones is gone; compared with another copy, unresolved V genes explain less than half, and the rest is unexplained. Clone size and the V and J calls come from that table; the DNA yielded D and trimming. The sample data list hundreds of thousands of clones, and 75% to 95% of these were observed just once. The ten largest clones capture roughly an eighth of the sample.

Points on this clone: Its antigen remains unidentified. The sample holds no much larger clone one base away, and base qualities are not on file.

Per the publication, the treatment or condition label means: roughly 20 received Ad26.COV2.S at low or high dose, single or two shots; 5 received placebo; per-sample allocation not given. Repertoires of vaccine and placebo recipients were sequenced from samples collected on day 63 after the first injection. Between 29 July and 7 August 2020, Cohort 1b enrolled around 24 adults aged 18-55 years at one site in Boston, USA. As a vaccine, Ad26.COV2.S was a replication-incompetent adenovirus type 26 vector that expressed a prefusion-stabilized SARS-CoV-2 spike protein derived from the original Wuhan strain. The sequence derives from a person aged 18-60 years who received the Ad26.COV2.S COVID-19 vaccine or a placebo. The sample consisted of peripheral blood, taken in a trial of Ad26.COV2.S vaccine versus placebo.

The CDR3 corresponds to CATSSPLRDRVIEQYF. The DNA reads TGTGCCACCAGCAGTCCGTTACGGGACAGGGTCATCGAGCAGTACTTC. The chain is assembled from TRBV15 and TRBJ2-7, with 9 central nucleotides matching TRBD1. The CDR3 covers 16 residues, taking in both the cysteine and the phenylalanine. The only DNA kept is the CDR3, 48 bases in frame from the first base. Via the germline V gene (reference sequence), CDR1 is LNHNV and CDR2 YYDKDF. V and J are trimmed by 3 bases and 6 bases, and the gene matches miss 12 bases of the junction.